This TCR beta chain stems from a study of blood T cell repertoires in COVID-19. Study information: Whether acute or convalescent, the COVID-19 samples came from the United States, Italy and Spain. From T cells, B-cell-depleted T cells, or PBMCs came the material, which was cDNA or gDNA.

Deletions cut 3 bases from V and 8 bases from J, with 13 bases between. Per the germline V gene, CDR1 is LGHNA and CDR2 is YNFKEQ. This CDR3 comprises 13 residues. In its sample, this clone was seen once. Methods used by the authors: Amplified reference gene primers provided the basis for estimating nucleated cell counts. Libraries were prepared by immunoSEQ multiplex PCR; TCRdb keeps only in-frame clonotypes and omits some of them. The V and J calls and the clone size are those of that table, but D and trimming were determined from the DNA. In the table there are roughly 140,000 clones, approximately 80% of which are singletons.

The rearrangement uses TRBV4-2 and TRBJ1-2, with no clear D. The material sequenced was peripheral blood. The source of this sequence is a human donor in a cohort sampled during active COVID-19. The CDR3 loop is CASSHPSVDGYTF. In DNA form, the CDR3 reads TGTGCCAGCAGCCACCCAAGCGTAGACGGCTACACCTTC.